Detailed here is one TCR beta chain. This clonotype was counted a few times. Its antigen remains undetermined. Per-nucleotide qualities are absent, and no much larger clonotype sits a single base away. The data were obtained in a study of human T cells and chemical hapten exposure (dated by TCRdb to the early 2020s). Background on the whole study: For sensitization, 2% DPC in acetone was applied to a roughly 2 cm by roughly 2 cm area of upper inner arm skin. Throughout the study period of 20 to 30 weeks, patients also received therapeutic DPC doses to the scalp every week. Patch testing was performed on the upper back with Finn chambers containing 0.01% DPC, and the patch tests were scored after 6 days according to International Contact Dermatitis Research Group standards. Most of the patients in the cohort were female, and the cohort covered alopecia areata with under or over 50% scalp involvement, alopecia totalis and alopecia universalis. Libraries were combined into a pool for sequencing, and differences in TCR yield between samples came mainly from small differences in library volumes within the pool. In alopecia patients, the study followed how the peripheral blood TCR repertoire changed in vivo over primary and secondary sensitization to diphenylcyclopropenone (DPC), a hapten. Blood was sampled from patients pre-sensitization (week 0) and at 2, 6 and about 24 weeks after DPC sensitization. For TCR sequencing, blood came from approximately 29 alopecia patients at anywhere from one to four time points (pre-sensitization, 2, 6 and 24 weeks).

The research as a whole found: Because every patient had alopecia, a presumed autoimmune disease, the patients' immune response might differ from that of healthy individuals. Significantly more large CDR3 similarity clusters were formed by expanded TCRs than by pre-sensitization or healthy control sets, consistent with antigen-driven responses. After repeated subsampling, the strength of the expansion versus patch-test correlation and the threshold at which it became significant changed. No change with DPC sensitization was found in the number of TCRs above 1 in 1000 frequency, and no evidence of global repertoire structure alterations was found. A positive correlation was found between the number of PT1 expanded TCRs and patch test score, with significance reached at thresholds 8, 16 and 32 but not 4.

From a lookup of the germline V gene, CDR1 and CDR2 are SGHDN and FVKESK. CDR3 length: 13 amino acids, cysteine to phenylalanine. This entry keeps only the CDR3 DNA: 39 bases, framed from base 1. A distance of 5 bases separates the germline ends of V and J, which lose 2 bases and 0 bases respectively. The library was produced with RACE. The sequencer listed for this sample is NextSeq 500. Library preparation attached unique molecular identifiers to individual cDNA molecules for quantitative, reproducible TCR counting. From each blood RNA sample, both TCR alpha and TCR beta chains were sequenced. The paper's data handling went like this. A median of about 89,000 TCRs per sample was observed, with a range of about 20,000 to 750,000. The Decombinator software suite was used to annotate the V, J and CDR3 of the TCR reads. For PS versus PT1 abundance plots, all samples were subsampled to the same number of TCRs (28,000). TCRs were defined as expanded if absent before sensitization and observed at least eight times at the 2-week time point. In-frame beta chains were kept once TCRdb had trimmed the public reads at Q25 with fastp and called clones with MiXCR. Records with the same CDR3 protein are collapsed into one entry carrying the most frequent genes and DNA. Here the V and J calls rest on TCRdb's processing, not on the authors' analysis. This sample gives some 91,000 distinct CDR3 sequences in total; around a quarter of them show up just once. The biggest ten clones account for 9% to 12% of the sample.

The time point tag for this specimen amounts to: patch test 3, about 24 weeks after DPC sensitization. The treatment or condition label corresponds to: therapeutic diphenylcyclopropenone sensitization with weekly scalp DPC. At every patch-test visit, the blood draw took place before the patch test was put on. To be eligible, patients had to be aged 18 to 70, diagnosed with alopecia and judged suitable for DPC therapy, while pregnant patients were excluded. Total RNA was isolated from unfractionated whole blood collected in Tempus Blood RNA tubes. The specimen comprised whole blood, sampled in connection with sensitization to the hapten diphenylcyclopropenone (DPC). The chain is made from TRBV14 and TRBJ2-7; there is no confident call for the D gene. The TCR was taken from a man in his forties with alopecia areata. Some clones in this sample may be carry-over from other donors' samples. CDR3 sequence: CASSQLNSYEQYF. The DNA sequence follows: TGTGCCAGCAGCCAACTGAACTCCTACGAGCAGTACTTC.